This T cell receptor beta chain was recorded in a study of T cell responses to AZD1222 COVID-19 vaccine. Whole-study context: Second-dose intervals near 4 or 12 weeks were combined.

The CDR3 totals 16 residues. From germline, CDR1 is MNHNS and CDR2 SASEGT. J gave up 3 bases and V 0 bases, and 6 bases lay outside the gene matches. TCRdb keeps only in-frame clones here, not all; method: immunoSEQ multiplex PCR. The top ten hold 20% to 30% of the sample, which has 96,000 or so clones, 75% to 90% seen once. The sample was peripheral blood, taken on day 0 of AZD1222 vaccination. The receptor comes from an adult in good health. The rearrangement joins TRBV6-1 to TRBJ1-2; TRBD1 matches at 8 bases. CDR3 sequence: CASSEARQGRHYGYTF. In nucleotides, the CDR3 is TGTGCCAGCAGTGAAGCAAGACAGGGGAGACACTATGGCTACACCTTC.